This T cell receptor (beta chain) was captured in a study of Graves' ophthalmopathy and Graves' hyperthyroidism. Study conclusions and caveats: Blood contained most expanded thyroid clonotypes exceeding 0.001 frequency. The model forecast ophthalmopathy progression, reaching roughly 71% sensitivity and 72% to 75% specificity. Ophthalmopathy versus stable hyperthyroidism: 13-signature model gave 85% to 90% sensitivity, 81.08% specificity.

Physicians reached a diagnosis by relying on clinical symptoms, serum thyroxine, TRAb, thyroid ultrasound and orbital computed tomography. TCR beta CDR3 amplification used RNA transcripts. RT-PCR in the first round used HTBI primers; a second-round multiplex PCR followed. One entry per CDR3 protein, called by TCRdb with MiXCR from the multiplex PCR reads. This table holds hundreds of thousands of distinct CDR3 sequences, 22% found once. This clonotype occurred many times. Its specificity is not known. The CDR3 is 12 residues long. From germline, CDR1 is SGHRS and CDR2 YFSETQ. V dropped 6 bases and J dropped 0 bases, with 7 bases sitting between them.

The chain recombines TRBV5-1 with TRBJ2-7, with a weak D call TRBD2 (5 bases). Sequenced material: peripheral blood. The clonotype originates from a woman younger than 30 with stable Graves' hyperthyroidism. Some clones in this sample may be carry-over from other donors' samples. The CDR3 reads CASIGISYEQYF. CDR3 nucleotides: TGCGCCAGCATCGGGATCTCCTACGAGCAGTACTTC.